This T cell receptor (beta chain) appears in the sequencing data of a study of shared clonotypes between healthy human individuals (dated by TCRdb to 2018 to 2020). Some background on the complete study: The cohort included a few men and a couple of women between 18 and 49 years of age. For each donor, CD4 naive and CD4 memory were each run on three plates, CD8 naive on two plates, and CD8 memory on one plate. The study deeply sequenced blood TCR repertoires of five healthy adults to estimate repertoire size and the extent of clonotype sharing between individuals. Libraries were prepared and TCR repertoires were sequenced by different laboratories using diverse techniques, in order to increase sequencing depth and limit assay-specific biases. Per donor, leukapheresis produced somewhere between about 0.94 and 9 billion PBMCs. Study-wide findings and limitations: Based on pairwise subsampling, the degree of clonotype sharing among donors was expected to be affected by sequencing depth. Because the study included only a small number of donors, the genetic and exposure-history diversity represented was limited. Sampling was limited to blood, and TCR repertoires in tissue likely differ from TCR repertoires in blood. Rarefaction of sorted-subset datasets indicated incomplete sequencing despite the large sequencing depth. Compared with non-shared clonotypes, clonotypes shared by all four sorted-subset donors had higher generation probabilities. Sharing across a few donors was observed for about 5% of naive CD4, about 4% of naive CD8, over 2% of memory CD4, and around 0.44% of memory CD8 clonotypes. Naive subsets generally had larger estimated clonotype richness than memory subsets.

Using the deep immunoSEQ assay, TCR CDR3 regions were amplified from genomic DNA by multiplex PCR. Extracted genomic DNA from each cell subset was distributed evenly across all wells of several immunoSEQ 96-well plates, and each plate was treated as a replicate. For sorted subsets, about 220 ng of genomic DNA, equivalent to 30,000 or so T cell genomes, went into each replicate PCR. Purified libraries were quantified with a Qubit 3.0 fluorometer, sized on a Bioanalyzer 2100, and re-quantified with the KAPA Library Quantification kit. A separate single-read 150-cycle Illumina NextSeq 550 flow cell was used to sequence each immunoSEQ 96-well plate. Per the original workflow: Because the immunoSEQ output held only junctional sequences and lacked quality scores, the filtering could not match the filtering applied to full-length reads. To assign V/J genes and CDR3, sequences were annotated using PyIR, a Python wrapper for IgBLAST v1.9, with IMGT germline references. Reads were removed for weak V/J assignments (E-value above 1e-6), missing CDR3, stop codons, out-of-frame junctions, or ambiguous translated residues. A V3J clonotype was defined by an identical inferred V gene, J gene, and CDR3 amino acid sequence. Percentage overlap between repertoires was computed as shared unique clonotypes divided by the size of the smaller repertoire. RTK rarefaction, the Chao1 estimator, and Recon v2.1 estimates of unobserved clonotypes were used to assess repertoire richness. Generation probabilities were computed with OLGA for all TCRbeta clonotypes obtained by the gDNA method from a handful of donors. Here the immuneACCESS table is served through TCRdb, limited to in-frame sequences with V and J called. Missing clones are a known gap in these copies; in checked studies unresolved V genes cover under half, and the rest lacks a known reason. From that table come the V and J calls and clone size; the DNA was used to work out D and trimming. The sample yields approximately 2,000,000 clones; 85% to 95% were counted once. The ten biggest clones cover 0.37% of the sample.

The donors were healthy, HIV-negative adults who had no recently reported acute infections or vaccinations. Every donor was a Caucasian adult residing in Nashville, Tennessee, USA. CD4+ T cells were enriched by magnetic negative selection, after which naive cells were positively selected on CD45RA and the negative fraction was taken as the memory subset. After blood collection by leukapheresis, PBMCs were isolated using Ficoll-Histopaque density gradient centrifugation and then cryopreserved in the vapor phase of liquid nitrogen. Purity and quantity of every magnetically sorted T cell population were checked by analytical flow cytometry. Genomic DNA was isolated from every sorted fraction and measured by UV absorbance on a Nanodrop 2000c. Deletion took 3 bases off V and 8 bases off J, with a span of 13 bases between the germline ends. The germline V gene provides CDR1 MGHRA and CDR2 YSYEKL. Including cysteine and phenylalanine, the CDR3 has 13 amino acids. The kept DNA is CDR3 alone, 39 bases in frame from the first base.

With respect to this clone: What antigen it recognizes has not been identified. There are no base qualities to consult, and no much larger clone falls within one base.

This clonotype was obtained from a man younger than 35 in good health. Some clones in this sample may be carry-over from other donors' samples. This receptor chain uses TRBV4-1 and TRBJ1-2; TRBD1 could be the D gene, as 6 bases match. Sequencing used naive CD4+ T cells from PBMCs. According to the study, the label for this sample's cell subset or site signals: CD45RA+ positively selected. The DNA sequence is given as TGCGCCAGCAGCCAGGGGCAGGGGAGCGGCTACACCTTC. This sequence encodes CASSQGQGSGYTF.